This is a list of T cell receptor beta chains from one sample in a study of OX40 agonist ivuxolimab in advanced cancers. The assay was immunoSEQ multiplex PCR, and TCRdb's table has in-frame clones only and misses some. The sample contains over 70,000 clones, about 90% of which appear only once. This material consisted of CD4+ or CD8+ T cells sorted from blood, taken in a trial of the OX40 agonist ivuxolimab. Receptors were obtained from an adult with an advanced solid tumor such as melanoma, head and neck, liver or kidney cancer. CDR3s include the opening cysteine and the closing phenylalanine or tryptophan. Each record gives: V gene, clone size, D gene, J gene, CDR3 length, CDR3 DNA, CDR3 protein. A D gene is named only where the DNA matches it firmly. Expanded clones are given a class, and other clones once, few, many or no size at all.

V gene: TRBV30; clone size: once; D gene: .; J gene: TRBJ1-2; CDR3 length: 12; CDR3 DNA: TGTGCCTGGGGGCAGGGGAATTATGGCTACACCTTC; CDR3 protein: CAWGQGNYGYTF
V gene: TRBV27; clone size: .; D gene: .; J gene: TRBJ1-2; CDR3 length: 17; CDR3 DNA: TGTGCCAGCAGTTTATCGATTCGGGGAGGCAGAACCTATGGCTACACCTTC; CDR3 protein: CASSLSIRGGRTYGYTF
V gene: TRBV19; clone size: .; D gene: TRBD1; J gene: TRBJ2-3; CDR3 length: 16; CDR3 DNA: TGTGCCAGTATTCGGGAGGACAGGGGGCAGAGAGATACGCAGTATTTT; CDR3 protein: CASIREDRGQRDTQYF
V gene: TRBV27; clone size: few; D gene: .; J gene: TRBJ1-6; CDR3 length: 11; CDR3 DNA: TGTGCCAGCAGTTTAGGGTCACCCCTCCACTTT; CDR3 protein: CASSLGSPLHF
V gene: TRBV19; clone size: .; D gene: .; J gene: TRBJ1-5; CDR3 length: 12; CDR3 DNA: TGTGCCAGTAGTATCAGCAATCAGCCCCAGCATTTT; CDR3 protein: CASSISNQPQHF
V gene: TRBV4-1; clone size: .; D gene: .; J gene: TRBJ1-6; CDR3 length: 16; CDR3 DNA: TGCGCCAGCAGCCAAGCACCCGGGACGGGGAGATCACCCCTCCACTTT; CDR3 protein: CASSQAPGTGRSPLHF
V gene: TRBV9; clone size: .; D gene: .; J gene: TRBJ2-3; CDR3 length: 14; CDR3 DNA: TGTGCCAGCAGCTCCCCCTCTAGCACAGATACGCAGTATTTT; CDR3 protein: CASSSPSSTDTQYF
V gene: TRBV27; clone size: once; D gene: .; J gene: TRBJ2-7; CDR3 length: 11; CDR3 DNA: TGTGCCAGCAGTTTCTCCTACGAGCAGTACTTC; CDR3 protein: CASSFSYEQYF
V gene: TRBV2; clone size: .; D gene: .; J gene: TRBJ1-6; CDR3 length: 14; CDR3 DNA: TGTGCCAGCAGTGAAGGGGTCTATAATTCACCCCTCCACTTT; CDR3 protein: CASSEGVYNSPLHF
V gene: TRBV16; clone size: .; D gene: .; J gene: TRBJ2-5; CDR3 length: 15; CDR3 DNA: TGTGCCAGCAGCCAACCTGGACAGAACCAAGAGACCCAGTACTTC; CDR3 protein: CASSQPGQNQETQYF
V gene: TRBV4-1; clone size: few; D gene: TRBD1; J gene: TRBJ2-7; CDR3 length: 13; CDR3 DNA: TGCGCCAGCAGCCAAGAAACAGGGGGCGAGCAGTACTTC; CDR3 protein: CASSQETGGEQYF
V gene: TRBV27; clone size: .; D gene: TRBD1; J gene: TRBJ2-5; CDR3 length: 15; CDR3 DNA: TGTGCCAGCAGTTCGGACAGGGGGTTCCAAGAGACCCAGTACTTC; CDR3 protein: CASSSDRGFQETQYF
V gene: TRBV4-1; clone size: .; D gene: .; J gene: TRBJ1-1; CDR3 length: 16; CDR3 DNA: TGCGCCAGCAGCCAAGATACTGGGACGGTGAACACTGAAGCTTTCTTT; CDR3 protein: CASSQDTGTVNTEAFF
V gene: TRBV11-2; clone size: .; D gene: .; J gene: TRBJ2-7; CDR3 length: 15; CDR3 DNA: TGTGCCAGCAGCTCCGAGGGGACTCCGACCTACGAGCAGTACTTC; CDR3 protein: CASSSEGTPTYEQYF
V gene: TRBV6-1; clone size: .; D gene: .; J gene: TRBJ2-7; CDR3 length: 16; CDR3 DNA: TGTGCCAGCAGTGAAGGAGTTGGCGGGCCCTCCTACGAGCAGTACTTC; CDR3 protein: CASSEGVGGPSYEQYF
V gene: TRBV4-1; clone size: .; D gene: .; J gene: TRBJ1-2; CDR3 length: 15; CDR3 DNA: TGCGCCAGCAGCCAGCCCCGGGGGGGCATCTATGGCTACACCTTC; CDR3 protein: CASSQPRGGIYGYTF
V gene: TRBV7-8; clone size: .; D gene: .; J gene: TRBJ2-7; CDR3 length: 15; CDR3 DNA: TGTGCCAGCAGCGCCCGGGACGGCACCTCCTACGAGCAGTACTTC; CDR3 protein: CASSARDGTSYEQYF
V gene: TRBV28; clone size: .; D gene: TRBD2; J gene: TRBJ2-3; CDR3 length: 15; CDR3 DNA: TGTGCCAGCAGCAAACTAGCGGAGCTCACAGATACGCAGTATTTT; CDR3 protein: CASSKLAELTDTQYF
V gene: TRBV19; clone size: .; D gene: TRBD1; J gene: TRBJ1-5; CDR3 length: 13; CDR3 DNA: TGTGCCAGTAGTACGACAGGGGGTCAGCCCCAGCATTTT; CDR3 protein: CASSTTGGQPQHF
V gene: TRBV6-1; clone size: .; D gene: .; J gene: TRBJ1-2; CDR3 length: 15; CDR3 DNA: TGTGCCAGCAGTGAAGCATGGGGGGGCGACTATGGCTACACCTTC; CDR3 protein: CASSEAWGGDYGYTF
V gene: TRBV4-1; clone size: .; D gene: .; J gene: TRBJ1-5; CDR3 length: 13; CDR3 DNA: TGCGCCAGCAGCCAAGTACAGTTCCAGCCCCAGCATTTT; CDR3 protein: CASSQVQFQPQHF
V gene: TRBV18; clone size: .; D gene: .; J gene: TRBJ2-7; CDR3 length: 12; CDR3 DNA: TGTGCCAGCTCACCCCCGGGGGACGAGCAGTACTTC; CDR3 protein: CASSPPGDEQYF
V gene: TRBV20-1; clone size: .; D gene: TRBD1; J gene: TRBJ1-1; CDR3 length: 10; CDR3 DNA: TGCAGTGCGAGGGGACAGGCAGCTTTCTTT; CDR3 protein: CSARGQAAFF
V gene: TRBV5-4; clone size: .; D gene: .; J gene: TRBJ2-5; CDR3 length: 15; CDR3 DNA: TGTGCCAGCAGCTTGGCGTGGGGTACCGGGGAGACCCAGTACTTC; CDR3 protein: CASSLAWGTGETQYF
V gene: TRBV12-5; clone size: .; D gene: .; J gene: TRBJ1-5; CDR3 length: 14; CDR3 DNA: TGTGCTAGTGGTTTTTGGGGTGGCAATCAGCCCCAGCATTTT; CDR3 protein: CASGFWGGNQPQHF
V gene: TRBV2; clone size: .; D gene: .; J gene: TRBJ1-2; CDR3 length: 15; CDR3 DNA: TGTGCCAGCGTCCGGGACCTTGGCCGGTCCTATGGCTACACCTTC; CDR3 protein: CASVRDLGRSYGYTF
V gene: TRBV6-5; clone size: once; D gene: .; J gene: TRBJ2-1; CDR3 length: 15; CDR3 DNA: TGTGCCAGCACCGAGGAGAGACCTTCCTACAATGAGCAGTTCTTC; CDR3 protein: CASTEERPSYNEQFF
V gene: TRBV5-1; clone size: .; D gene: .; J gene: TRBJ2-5; CDR3 length: 17; CDR3 DNA: TGCGCCAGCAGCCCTTCGGGGGGCGCGACCCCACGGAAGACCCAGTACTTC; CDR3 protein: CASSPSGGATPRKTQYF
V gene: TRBV6-6; clone size: .; D gene: TRBD2; J gene: TRBJ2-5; CDR3 length: 14; CDR3 DNA: TGTGCCAGCAGGTGGACGGGAGGCATGGAGACCCAGTACTTC; CDR3 protein: CASRWTGGMETQYF
V gene: TRBV2; clone size: .; D gene: .; J gene: TRBJ1-4; CDR3 length: 14; CDR3 DNA: TGTGCCAGCAGTGAAGAAGGGGTGGAGGAAAAACTGTTTTTT; CDR3 protein: CASSEEGVEEKLFF
V gene: TRBV5-6; clone size: .; D gene: .; J gene: TRBJ2-1; CDR3 length: 14; CDR3 DNA: TGTGCCAGCAGCTTGGGAGGGACCGACAATGAGCAGTTCTTC; CDR3 protein: CASSLGGTDNEQFF
V gene: TRBV28; clone size: .; D gene: .; J gene: TRBJ1-1; CDR3 length: 13; CDR3 DNA: TGTGCCAGCAGTCTAACACGCTACACTGAAGCTTTCTTT; CDR3 protein: CASSLTRYTEAFF
V gene: TRBV28; clone size: .; D gene: TRBD2; J gene: TRBJ2-7; CDR3 length: 15; CDR3 DNA: TGTGCCAGCAGTTTTCTTCTAGCGGACTCCTACGAGCAGTACTTC; CDR3 protein: CASSFLLADSYEQYF
V gene: TRBV2; clone size: .; D gene: TRBD1; J gene: TRBJ2-7; CDR3 length: 19; CDR3 DNA: TGTGCCAGCAGCGGGTTCTGGGACAGAGACGCCTCGAGCTCCTACGAGCAGTACTTC; CDR3 protein: CASSGFWDRDASSSYEQYF
V gene: TRBV27; clone size: .; D gene: TRBD2; J gene: TRBJ2-1; CDR3 length: 16; CDR3 DNA: TGTGCCAGCAGTTTATCCGCGGCGGGGGATTACAATGAGCAGTTCTTC; CDR3 protein: CASSLSAAGDYNEQFF
V gene: TRBV27; clone size: .; D gene: TRBD2; J gene: TRBJ2-7; CDR3 length: 16; CDR3 DNA: TGTGCCAGCACCCCCCGGGGACTAGCGTCCTCCTACGAGCAGTACTTC; CDR3 protein: CASTPRGLASSYEQYF
V gene: TRBV7-9; clone size: .; D gene: TRBD1; J gene: TRBJ1-1; CDR3 length: 15; CDR3 DNA: TGTGCCAGCAGCACCCTGACAGGGGCCAACACTGAAGCTTTCTTT; CDR3 protein: CASSTLTGANTEAFF
V gene: TRBV7-6; clone size: .; D gene: .; J gene: TRBJ2-1; CDR3 length: 12; CDR3 DNA: TGTGCCAGCAGCTTAGGGGCGGATGAGCAGTTCTTC; CDR3 protein: CASSLGADEQFF
V gene: TRBV15; clone size: .; D gene: .; J gene: TRBJ2-7; CDR3 length: 12; CDR3 DNA: TGTGCCACCAGCCGTCTAGGGACCGAGCAGTACTTC; CDR3 protein: CATSRLGTEQYF
V gene: TRBV9; clone size: .; D gene: .; J gene: TRBJ2-7; CDR3 length: 12; CDR3 DNA: TGTGCCAGCAGCGTTGGTAGCGACGAGCAGTACTTC; CDR3 protein: CASSVGSDEQYF
V gene: TRBV28; clone size: .; D gene: .; J gene: TRBJ1-5; CDR3 length: 14; CDR3 DNA: TGTGCCAGCACTGCAGGTTATAGCAATCAGCCCCAGCATTTT; CDR3 protein: CASTAGYSNQPQHF
V gene: TRBV5-1; clone size: .; D gene: TRBD1; J gene: TRBJ2-5; CDR3 length: 15; CDR3 DNA: TGCGCCAGCAGCTCGGCGGACAGGTACCAAGAGGCCCAGTACTTC; CDR3 protein: CASSSADRYQEAQYF
V gene: TRBV6-6; clone size: .; D gene: TRBD2; J gene: TRBJ2-1; CDR3 length: 13; CDR3 DNA: TGTGCCAGCGGGACTAGCGGACTAGGGGAGCAGTTCTTC; CDR3 protein: CASGTSGLGEQFF
V gene: TRBV9; clone size: .; D gene: TRBD1; J gene: TRBJ2-7; CDR3 length: 16; CDR3 DNA: TGTGCCAGCAGCGTAGGCCTCGGGACAGAGTACTACGAGCAGTACTTC; CDR3 protein: CASSVGLGTEYYEQYF
V gene: TRBV10-1; clone size: .; D gene: .; J gene: TRBJ2-1; CDR3 length: 16; CDR3 DNA: TGCGCCAGCAGTCAGGGGAGTCCGCCTTCCTACAATGAGCAGTTCTTC; CDR3 protein: CASSQGSPPSYNEQFF
V gene: TRBV30; clone size: .; D gene: TRBD1; J gene: TRBJ2-1; CDR3 length: 15; CDR3 DNA: TGTGCCTGGAGGGAGGGAGACAGGGGGTGGAATGAGCAGTTCTTC; CDR3 protein: CAWREGDRGWNEQFF
V gene: TRBV6-5; clone size: .; D gene: .; J gene: TRBJ2-2; CDR3 length: 16; CDR3 DNA: TGTGCCAGCAGTTACTCCCCGGGGGGCTCGGTCGGGGAGCTGTTTTTT; CDR3 protein: CASSYSPGGSVGELFF
V gene: TRBV27; clone size: .; D gene: .; J gene: TRBJ1-5; CDR3 length: 13; CDR3 DNA: TGTGCCAGCAATCGGGACGGGAATCAGCCCCAGCATTTT; CDR3 protein: CASNRDGNQPQHF
V gene: TRBV27; clone size: .; D gene: TRBD1; J gene: TRBJ2-7; CDR3 length: 14; CDR3 DNA: TGTGCCAGCAGTTTAACAGGGGACTCCTACGAGCAGTACTTC; CDR3 protein: CASSLTGDSYEQYF
V gene: TRBV5-6; clone size: .; D gene: TRBD1; J gene: TRBJ2-1; CDR3 length: 13; CDR3 DNA: TGTGCCAGCAGCTGGGACAGGGGCAATGAGCAGTTCTTC; CDR3 protein: CASSWDRGNEQFF
V gene: TRBV7-3; clone size: .; D gene: TRBD1; J gene: TRBJ2-5; CDR3 length: 16; CDR3 DNA: TGTGCCAGCAGCTTATTCGGGCAGGGGGTTAGGGAGACCCAGTACTTC; CDR3 protein: CASSLFGQGVRETQYF
V gene: TRBV27; clone size: few; D gene: TRBD1; J gene: TRBJ1-2; CDR3 length: 14; CDR3 DNA: TGTGCCAGCAGTTTCAGACAGGGGGCCTATGGCTACACCTTC; CDR3 protein: CASSFRQGAYGYTF